These T cell receptor beta chains were read from a single sample in a study of graft-versus-host responses after intestinal transplantation. The assay was immunoSEQ multiplex PCR, and TCRdb's table has in-frame clones only and misses some. The sample carries about 50,000 clones, approximately 88% recorded once. These receptors are not linked to any known antigen. This sample comprised unstimulated CD4+ T cells sorted from spleen or lymph node cells, obtained before transplant. The receptor source for this set is a human donor who was the organ donor for an intestinal transplant. Each CDR3 is given with its conserved first and last residue. The D gene is left open where the match is weak. Size is omitted from some rows. Given values are once, few, many or a class for expanded clones.

clone size: .
J gene: TRBJ1-2
D gene: TRBD1
V gene: TRBV30
CDR3 DNA: TGTGCCTGGAACGGGGGACAGGGGGCTTACTATGGCTACACCTTC
CDR3 protein: CAWNGGQGAYYGYTF

clone size: .
J gene: TRBJ1-2
D gene: TRBD1
V gene: TRBV6-5
CDR3 DNA: TGTGCCAGCACTCTAGTAATGGGACAGGGGCTTGGCTACACCTTC
CDR3 protein: CASTLVMGQGLGYTF

clone size: .
J gene: TRBJ2-7
D gene: TRBD1
V gene: TRBV7-9
CDR3 DNA: TGTGCCAGCAGCCAAGGGGACAGGTCCTACGAGCAGTACTTC
CDR3 protein: CASSQGDRSYEQYF

clone size: .
J gene: TRBJ1-5
D gene: .
V gene: TRBV12-5
CDR3 DNA: TGTGCTAGTATGAGACAGGGCAATCAGCCCCAGCATTTT
CDR3 protein: CASMRQGNQPQHF

clone size: .
J gene: TRBJ2-3
D gene: .
V gene: TRBV4-3
CDR3 DNA: TGCGCCAGCAGCCAAGAAGATCCGTACACAGATACGCAGTATTTT
CDR3 protein: CASSQEDPYTDTQYF

clone size: .
J gene: TRBJ2-1
D gene: TRBD2
V gene: TRBV6-1
CDR3 DNA: TGTGCCAGCAGTGTCTTTGGGGGGGTGAGCTCCTACAATGAGCAGTTCTTC
CDR3 protein: CASSVFGGVSSYNEQFF

clone size: .
J gene: TRBJ2-3
D gene: .
V gene: TRBV19
CDR3 DNA: TGTGCCAGTAGTGCGGCGACGGTCGGCACGCAGTATTTT
CDR3 protein: CASSAATVGTQYF

clone size: few
J gene: TRBJ1-2
D gene: .
V gene: TRBV9
CDR3 DNA: TGTGCCAGCAGCGTAGGACATAACTATGGCTACACCTTC
CDR3 protein: CASSVGHNYGYTF

clone size: .
J gene: TRBJ1-2
D gene: TRBD1
V gene: TRBV11-3
CDR3 DNA: TGTGCCAGCAGCTCTCGGACAGGTCAATATGGCTACACCTTC
CDR3 protein: CASSSRTGQYGYTF

clone size: .
J gene: TRBJ1-5
D gene: .
V gene: TRBV30
CDR3 DNA: TGTGCCTGGAGTGACGGTTTGGATCAGCCCCAGCATTTT
CDR3 protein: CAWSDGLDQPQHF

clone size: .
J gene: TRBJ2-1
D gene: .
V gene: TRBV18
CDR3 DNA: TGTGCCAGCTCACCACCGGGGGGGGGCCCTGGCAATGAGCAGTTCTTC
CDR3 protein: CASSPPGGGPGNEQFF